These 9 T cell receptor beta chains originate from one sample sequenced in a study of cytomegalovirus exposure and HLA in healthy donors. In the PCR, 60 Vbeta and 13 Jbeta primers were used. Only in-frame clones appear in the TCRdb table, and some are missing; sequencing was by immunoSEQ multiplex PCR. The sample shows about 130,000 clones, approximately 80% of them seen only once. Sequenced sample: PBMCs. Every receptor here comes from a woman in her thirties or forties in good health and CMV-seropositive.

This clone was observed a few times. The J gene is TRBJ2-3, the V gene TRBV25-1, with D possibly being TRBD1 (5 bases). The CDR3 runs 11 residues. From germline, CDR1 is MGHDK and CDR2 SYGVNS. V lost 10 bases to trimming and J lost 6 bases, with 11 bases between them. This CDR3 is CATAPGDTQYF. The CDR3 nucleotides are TGTGCCACCGCCCCAGGGGATACGCAGTATTTT. Full variable domain (outside the CDR3, taken from reference TRBV25-1 and TRBJ2-3): EADIYQTPRYLVIGTGKKITLECSQTMGHDKMYWYQQDPGMELHLIHYSYGVNSTEKGDLSSESTVSRIRTEHFPLTLESARPSHTSQYLCATAPGDTQYFGPGTRLTVL.

The J gene is TRBJ2-7, the V gene TRBV14; D uncertain. The CDR3 covers 13 residues. Trimming pared 2 bases from V and 6 bases from J, leaving 11 bases between. Germline V gene data show CDR1 as SGHDN and CDR2 as FVKESK. The CDR3: CASSQSMASEQYF. CDR3 DNA: TGTGCCAGCAGCCAAAGTATGGCAAGCGAGCAGTACTTC.

The CDR3 spells CASSLRTRGDNQPQHF. CDR3 coding DNA: TGTGCCAGCAGTTTAAGGACCAGGGGGGACAATCAGCCCCAGCATTTT. This chain connects TRBV28 to TRBJ1-5, with 7 bases matching TRBD1. The CDR3 totals 16 residues. Germline V lookup: CDR1 MDHEN, CDR2 SYDVKM. After removal of 2 bases from V and 3 bases from J, the junction contained 7 bases not matched to a gene.

This sequence joins TRBV19 and TRBJ2-3; D gene ambiguous. Trimming stripped 9 bases from V and 1 base from J, with 17 bases between. The CDR3 extends over 15 amino acids. CDR1 LNHDA and CDR2 SQIVND come from the germline V gene (reference sequence). DNA for the CDR3: TGTGCCAGCCAAAGGCGATTGGCGGGCACAGATACGCAGTATTTT. Amino acid sequence: CASQRRLAGTDTQYF. Based on the CDR3 plus reference TRBV19 and TRBJ2-3, the full variable domain is DGGITQSPKYLFRKEGQNVTLSCEQNLNHDAMYWYRQDPGQGLRLIYYSQIVNDFQKGDIAEGYSVSREKKESFPLTVTSAQKNPTAFYLCASQRRLAGTDTQYFGPGTRLTVL.

The chain links TRBV5-1 to TRBJ2-1; TRBD2 aligns across 7 bases. Germline values: CDR1 SGHRS, CDR2 YFSETQ. This CDR3 has 13 residues. Trimming took 5 bases from V and 8 from J; bases not matched to a gene: 7. DNA for the CDR3: TGCGCCAGCAGAGAGGCGGGAGACGATGAGCAGTTCTTC. It encodes CASREAGDDEQFF.

There are a few counts of this clone. V is TRBV5-4 and J is TRBJ1-1, with D maybe TRBD1 (5 bases). This CDR3 spans 14 amino acids. Germline CDR1 SGHNT, CDR2 YYREEE (reference sequence). V lost 6 bases to trimming and J lost 4 bases, with 16 bases between them. DNA for the CDR3: TGTGCCAGCAAAATTCAGGGAGGAGGCACTGAAGCTTTCTTT. The encoded protein is CASKIQGGGTEAFF. The entire variable domain, with the rest obtained from reference TRBV5-4 and TRBJ1-1, is as follows: ETGVTQSPTHLIKTRGQQVTLRCSSQSGHNTVSWYQQALGQGPQFIFQYYREEENGRGNFPPRFSGLQFPNYSSELNVNALELDDSALYLCASKIQGGGTEAFFGQGTRLTVV.

J is TRBJ1-3 and V is TRBV28; possible D gene TRBD1, 6 bases. Trimming took off 3 bases at V and 0 bases at J, with 9 bases between the two ends. The CDR3 has 15 residues. Germline CDR1 is MDHEN and CDR2 is SYDVKM. CDR3 protein: CASSLQGTSGNTIYF. Written as DNA, the CDR3 is TGTGCCAGCAGTTTGCAGGGGACCTCTGGAAACACCATATATTTT.

The chain carries TRBV30 and TRBJ2-5; tentatively, D is TRBD1 (7 bases). The V gene's germline CDR1 is GTSNPN and CDR2 SVGIG (reference sequence). V dropped 0 bases and J dropped 9 bases, with 17 bases sitting between them. The CDR3 length is 14 residues. CDR3 nucleotides: TGTGCCTGGAGTGTACAGGGGTTCAGCGGGCCCCAGTACTTC. This translates into CAWSVQGFSGPQYF.

This chain links TRBV19 with TRBJ1-4; D is ambiguous. Germline values: CDR1 LNHDA, CDR2 SQIVND (reference sequence). V lost 6 bases and J lost 0, with 14 bases in between. The CDR3 runs 16 residues. The CDR3 sequence is CASRKTRTATNEKLFF. CDR3 sequence (DNA): TGTGCCAGTAGAAAGACAAGGACTGCAACTAATGAAAAACTGTTTTTT.